Below, 23 T cell receptor beta chains from the same sample are listed, as sequenced in a study of T cells after yellow fever vaccination. A single record per CDR3 protein comes from TCRdb applying MiXCR to the 5' RACE reads. The table has some 670,000 distinct CDR3 sequences, approximately 13% seen once. Sequenced material: PBMCs, taken on the day of the yellow fever booster vaccination. These receptors were taken from a man aged 25-45 years who received the YFV17D yellow fever vaccine.

V usage is TRBV20-1 and J usage is TRBJ2-7; no clear D. The V end lost 4 bases, the J end lost 4 bases, and 5 bases lay between the germline ends. Germline V gene data show CDR1 as DFQATT and CDR2 as SNEGSKA (reference sequence). The CDR3 extends over 10 amino acids. CDR3 DNA: TGCAGTGCTATCCAGTACGAGCAGTACTTC. Translation: CSAIQYEQYF.

V is TRBV5-1 and J is TRBJ2-1; no definite D call. Germline CDR1 and CDR2: SGHRS and YFSETQ. The CDR3 is 14 residues long. The V and J ends lost 6 bases and 8 bases respectively, with 18 bases between them. The chain's CDR3 is CASTLGTWGDEQFF. The CDR3, as DNA: TGCGCCAGCACGTTGGGAACATGGGGTGATGAGCAGTTCTTC.

The sample holds many counts of this clonotype. The chain has TRBV7-2 and TRBJ2-7; D possibly corresponds to TRBD2 (6 bases). Germline V gene sequence: CDR1 SGHTA, CDR2 FQGNSA. This CDR3 spans 11 amino acids. The germline V and J ends were trimmed by 5 bases and 5 bases, with 7 bases remaining between them. The CDR3 loop is CASSPGDEQYF. As DNA, the CDR3 is TGTGCCAGCAGCCCGGGGGACGAGCAGTACTTC.

The sample holds many counts of this clonotype. The J gene is TRBJ2-1, the V gene TRBV20-1; TRBD2 aligns across 13 bases. Germline V gene lookup returns CDR1 DFQATT and CDR2 SNEGSKA (reference sequence). The CDR3 consists of 13 residues. V trimming: 6 bases; J trimming: 9 bases; junction bases outside the gene matches: 5. The CDR3 sequence: CSARTSGSSEQFF. DNA of the CDR3: TGCAGTGCCCGGACTAGCGGGAGCAGTGAGCAGTTCTTC.

In this sample, this clonotype turned up many times. The J gene is TRBJ1-4, the V gene TRBV6-5; D call uncertain. The V end was cut by 0 bases, the J end by 3 bases, with 8 bases between. This CDR3 region has 15 residues. The germline V gene has CDR1 MNHEY and CDR2 SVGAGI. The CDR3 region is CASSYSGGPNEKLFF. CDR3 DNA sequence: TGTGCCAGCAGTTACTCTGGTGGGCCTAATGAAAAACTGTTTTTT.

The rearrangement joins TRBV20-1 to TRBJ1-3; a possible D gene is TRBD1 (6 bases). CDR3 length: 13 amino acids. The germline V gene encodes CDR1 DFQATT and CDR2 SNEGSKA (reference sequence). V gave up 4 bases and J gave up 2 bases, with 9 bases separating them. CDR3 nucleotide sequence: TGCAGTGCTAAATGGGGGCCTGGAAACACCATATATTTT. This gives the protein CSAKWGPGNTIYF.

A single count supports this clonotype. V is TRBV5-1 and J is TRBJ2-7, with TRBD1 matching over 8 bases. The V and J ends lost 0 bases and 2 bases, in that order; junction bases with no gene match: 10. Germline V gives CDR1 SGHRS, CDR2 YFSETQ. The CDR3 has 17 amino acids. CDR3 nucleotide sequence: TGCGCCAGCAGCTTGGTGGGGACGGCAGGGGGCCCCTACGAGCAGTACTTC. Translation: CASSLVGTAGGPYEQYF.

The genes are TRBV6-1 and TRBJ2-7; 8 nucleotides match TRBD1. The CDR3 is 18 residues long. The V gene's germline CDR1 is MNHNS and CDR2 SASEGT. The ends lost 3 bases at V and 3 bases at J; junction bases unmatched: 16. CDR3 nucleotide sequence: TGTGCCAGCAGTGATATCTCTCGAGGGAGGACAGGGAACTACGAGCAGTACTTC. Protein product: CASSDISRGRTGNYEQYF.

The CDR3 protein is CSARSAVTHRRADTQYF. For the CDR3, the DNA is TGCAGTGCTAGGAGCGCGGTCACCCACCGAAGGGCAGATACGCAGTATTTT. The rearrangement links TRBV20-1 to TRBJ2-3; D is unclear. The CDR3 spans 17 residues. V shed 3 bases and J shed 4 bases, with 23 bases lying between them. Per the germline V gene, CDR1 is DFQATT and CDR2 is SNEGSKA (reference sequence).

The sample holds a few counts of this clonotype. The chain combines TRBV18 with TRBJ2-1; no clear D gene. The CDR3 has 13 residues. Germline assignment: CDR1 KGHSH and CDR2 LQKENI. V was trimmed by 0 bases and J by 6 bases, leaving 6 bases between them. In nucleotides, the CDR3 is TGTGCCAGCTCACCACCTCACCGCAATGAGCAGTTCTTC. It yields the protein CASSPPHRNEQFF. The full variable domain, with the rest looked up from reference TRBV18 and TRBJ2-1, is NAGVMQNPRHLVRRRGQEARLRCSPMKGHSHVYWYRQLPEEGLKFMVYLQKENIIDESGMPKERFSAEFPKEGPSILRIQQVVRGDSAAYFCASSPPHRNEQFFGPGTRLTVL.

The chain links TRBV28 to TRBJ2-1; 8 positions match TRBD2. V shed 5 bases, J shed 2 bases, and the junction held 14 bases outside the gene matches. The CDR3 totals 18 residues. Germline CDR1 is MDHEN and CDR2 is SYDVKM. The CDR3 spells CASSPTERGTGPYNEQFF. The CDR3 DNA reads TGTGCCAGCAGTCCCACGGAGCGGGGGACCGGCCCCTACAATGAGCAGTTCTTC.

V usage is TRBV6-2 or TRBV6-3 and J usage is TRBJ2-7; a possible D gene is TRBD2 (7 bases). V lost 7 bases and J lost 3, with 13 bases in between. Germline V gives CDR1 MNHEY, CDR2 SVGEGT. CDR3 length: 13 residues. CDR3 region: CASTGGGLYEQYF. Written as DNA, the CDR3 is TGTGCCAGCACGGGGGGCGGACTCTACGAGCAGTACTTC.

The gene calls are TRBV28 and TRBJ2-7; no firm D call. Germline loops: CDR1 MDHEN, CDR2 SYDVKM. This CDR3 has 12 amino acids. V lost 6 bases and J lost 2, with 8 bases in between. CDR3: CASRPDPYEQYF. As DNA, the CDR3 is TGTGCCAGCAGACCCGACCCCTACGAGCAGTACTTC.

This clonotype was counted only a few times. J is TRBJ2-5 and V is TRBV20-1; D remains unclear. CDR1 DFQATT and CDR2 SNEGSKA come from the germline V gene (reference sequence). Trimming took off 6 bases at V and 5 bases at J, with 10 bases between the two ends. The CDR3 contains 11 residues. The CDR3 reads CSAPRSETQYF. The CDR3, as DNA: TGCAGTGCCCCCAGGTCGGAGACCCAGTACTTC.

This chain uses TRBV24-1 with TRBJ2-5; weak D call: TRBD1 (6 bases). This CDR3 has 15 amino acids. V lost 2 bases and J lost 3, with 12 bases in between. The germline V gene has CDR1 KGHDR and CDR2 SFDVKD. The CDR3 here is CATSDSRRDKETQYF. CDR3 nucleotides: TGTGCCACCAGTGATTCCCGCCGGGACAAAGAGACCCAGTACTTC.

In this sample, this clonotype turned up a few times. J is TRBJ2-1 and V is TRBV5-1; 9 bases are a match to TRBD1. This CDR3 region has 16 residues. J was trimmed by 6 bases and V by 0 bases; bases with no gene match: 7. Germline V gives CDR1 SGHRS, CDR2 YFSETQ. CDR3 loop: CASSLAGTGNPNEQFF. The CDR3, as DNA: TGCGCCAGCAGCTTGGCGGGGACAGGGAACCCCAATGAGCAGTTCTTC.

The CDR3 sequence is CASSLGVATNEKLFF. The CDR3 DNA reads TGTGCCAGCAGCTTAGGGGTTGCAACTAATGAAAAACTGTTTTTT. This sequence joins TRBV13 and TRBJ1-4; D remains unclear. V dropped 0 bases and J dropped 0 bases, with 5 bases sitting between them. This CDR3 contains 15 residues. The germline V gene encodes CDR1 PRHDT and CDR2 FYEKMQ (reference sequence). The complete variable domain, with remaining parts taken from reference TRBV13 and TRBJ1-4, reads AAGVIQSPRHLIKEKRETATLKCYPIPRHDTVYWYQQGPGQDPQFLISFYEKMQSDKGSIPDRFSAQQFSDYHSELNMSSLELGDSALYFCASSLGVATNEKLFFGSGTQLSVL.

J is TRBJ1-2 and V is TRBV12-3 or TRBV12-4, with 8 bases aligning to TRBD1. The junction had 25 bases not matched to a gene; V was cut back by 5 bases and J by 5 bases. This CDR3 is 20 amino acids long. CDR3 in amino acids: CASSLWLGQGRPGGAYGYTF. The CDR3 bases are TGTGCCAGCAGTCTCTGGCTTGGACAGGGAAGGCCGGGTGGGGCTTATGGCTACACCTTC.

This rearrangement joins TRBV3-1 to TRBJ2-7; 8 bases line up with TRBD1. CDR1 and CDR2 from the germline V gene are LGHDT and YNNKEL (reference sequence). The CDR3 is 14 residues long. The ends lost 0 bases at V and 7 bases at J; junction bases unmatched: 5. CDR3 nucleotide sequence: TGTGCCAGCAGCCAAGAGACAGGGGTACGAGAGCAGTACTTC. This sequence encodes CASSQETGVREQYF.

V and J are TRBV5-4 and TRBJ1-2; D is possibly TRBD1 (6 bases). V gave up 4 bases and J gave up 3 bases, with 16 bases separating them. CDR3 length: 15 amino acids. Germline V gene lookup returns CDR1 SGHNT and CDR2 YYREEE (reference sequence). The CDR3 is CASSKTGHLDYGYTF. The CDR3 region has the DNA TGTGCCAGCAGCAAAACGGGACACCTCGACTATGGCTACACCTTC.

V is TRBV7-9 and J is TRBJ2-1; D is perhaps TRBD2 (6 bases). The germline V gene has CDR1 SEHNR and CDR2 FQNEAQ (reference sequence). CDR3 size: 12 residues. The V end was cut by 10 bases, the J end by 4 bases, with 11 bases between. The CDR3 sequence is CATPSVYNEQFF. The CDR3 DNA is TGTGCCACCCCTAGCGTTTACAATGAGCAGTTCTTC.

The J gene is TRBJ2-2, the V gene TRBV5-4, with TRBD2 matching over 7 bases. CDR1 is SGHNT, CDR2 YYREEE, per germline (reference sequence). V shed 4 bases, J shed 5 bases, and the junction held 2 bases outside the gene matches. The CDR3 has 13 amino acids. The CDR3 here is CASSIGRTGELFF. The CDR3 nucleotides are TGTGCCAGCAGCATCGGGAGGACCGGGGAGCTGTTTTTT.

This clonotype was seen repeatedly, ten times or more. The chain carries TRBV5-6 and TRBJ1-5, with 7 bases identical to TRBD1. This CDR3 comprises 13 residues. J lost 9 bases, V lost 4 bases, and 7 bases had no gene match. Germline CDR1 SGHDT, CDR2 YYEEEE. In DNA, the CDR3 is TGTGCCAGCAGCACAGACAGGGAGGGGCCCCAGCATTTT. Its protein product is CASSTDREGPQHF.